The 8 T cell receptor beta chains reported below all come from one sample, sequenced in a study of Graves' ophthalmopathy and Graves' hyperthyroidism. Amplification from RNA transcripts yielded the TCR beta CDR3 regions. HTBI primers were used in a first-round RT-PCR, which preceded a second-round multiplex PCR. TCRdb reprocessed the multiplex PCR reads via MiXCR and lists one record per CDR3 protein. The sample includes 350,000 to 400,000 distinct CDR3 sequences, about 18% seen only once; the top ten take 1.6%. Sequencing used peripheral blood. These receptors all stem from a woman aged 18-29 years with Graves' ophthalmopathy.

In this sample, this clonotype turned up many times. J is TRBJ2-2 and V is TRBV29-1, with D perhaps matching TRBD2 (5 bases). Germline CDR1 is SQVTM and CDR2 is ANQGSEA. The CDR3 length is 13 residues. Here the CDR3 DNA reads TGCAGTGGAGCCCCGGGAAACACCGGGGAGCTGTTTTTT. Protein: CSGAPGNTGELFF.

The V and J genes are TRBV4-1 and TRBJ2-7, with 8 positions matching TRBD2. The CDR3 has 17 amino acids. Trimming removed 0 bases from V and 1 base from J; junction bases left unmatched: 8. CDR1 and CDR2 from the germline V gene are MGHRA and YSYEKL. The CDR3 DNA reads TGCGCCAGCAGCCAAGAGGTACGGGAGGGCCCTTCCTACGAGCAGTACTTC. Translated: CASSQEVREGPSYEQYF.

In its sample, this clonotype was seen once. The chain carries TRBV20-1 and TRBJ1-1; weak D call: TRBD1 (6 bases). V was shortened by 2 bases and J by 6 bases, with 10 bases between the two germline ends. The CDR3 has 12 amino acids. Germline-derived CDR1 and CDR2 are DFQATT and SNEGSKA (reference sequence). CDR3 region: CSARPDRPEAFF. CDR3 DNA: TGCAGTGCTAGACCGGACAGACCTGAAGCTTTCTTT.

A few counts support this clonotype. The chain is built from TRBV11-2 and TRBJ2-2, with D perhaps TRBD1 (5 bases). The CDR3 runs 17 residues. Per the germline V gene, CDR1 is SGHAT and CDR2 is FQNNGV. The germline V and J ends were trimmed by 2 bases and 4 bases, with 17 bases remaining between them. The CDR3 DNA is TGTGCCAGCAGCTTACCAGCAGGGTTATTGGGCACCGGGGAGCTGTTTTTT. The encoded protein is CASSLPAGLLGTGELFF. Using reference TRBV11-2 and TRBJ2-2 for the parts outside the CDR3, the full variable domain is EAGVAQSPRYKIIEKRQSVAFWCNPISGHATLYWYQQILGQGPKLLIQFQNNGVVDDSQLPKDRFSAERLKGVDSTLKIQPAKLEDSAVYLCASSLPAGLLGTGELFFGEGSRLTVL.

This clonotype was recorded many times. The V call is TRBV27, the J call TRBJ2-7; a weak D match, TRBD2 (6 bases). This CDR3 is built from 13 residues. Trimming removed 3 bases at V and 5 bases at J, with 11 bases between. The germline V gene has CDR1 MNHEY and CDR2 SMNVEV (reference sequence). CDR3 loop: CASSLGGDHEQYF. The CDR3 nucleotides read TGTGCCAGCAGTTTGGGCGGGGACCACGAGCAGTACTTC.

This clonotype was counted at least ten times. The chain has TRBV7-8 and TRBJ2-4, with a possible D match to TRBD2 (6 bases). The V end lost 5 bases, the J end lost 7 bases, and 18 bases lay between the germline ends. Germline-derived CDR1 and CDR2 are SGHVS and FQNEAQ. This CDR3 region has 15 residues. CDR3 DNA: TGTGCCAGCAGCGCCCGTTGGGCGGGAAGGAACATTCAGTACTTC. Its protein product is CASSARWAGRNIQYF.

This clonotype was recorded many times. V usage is TRBV7-6 and J usage is TRBJ1-1; D remains ambiguous. The V end was cut by 1 base, the J end by 0 bases, with 9 bases between. This CDR3 is 15 amino acids long. Germline CDR1 reads SGHVS; CDR2 reads FNYEAQ. The CDR3 here is CASSLEYPLNTEAFF. DNA for the CDR3: TGTGCCAGCAGCTTAGAGTACCCCCTGAACACTGAAGCTTTCTTT.

This sequence joins TRBV24-1 and TRBJ2-7; 11 bases map to TRBD1. From germline, CDR1 is KGHDR and CDR2 SFDVKD. V dropped 9 bases and J dropped 5; count of bases not matched to a gene: 5. This CDR3 has 13 residues. CDR3 sequence (DNA): TGTGCCACCCAGGGACAGGGGGTACACGAGCAGTACTTC. It specifies CATQGQGVHEQYF.